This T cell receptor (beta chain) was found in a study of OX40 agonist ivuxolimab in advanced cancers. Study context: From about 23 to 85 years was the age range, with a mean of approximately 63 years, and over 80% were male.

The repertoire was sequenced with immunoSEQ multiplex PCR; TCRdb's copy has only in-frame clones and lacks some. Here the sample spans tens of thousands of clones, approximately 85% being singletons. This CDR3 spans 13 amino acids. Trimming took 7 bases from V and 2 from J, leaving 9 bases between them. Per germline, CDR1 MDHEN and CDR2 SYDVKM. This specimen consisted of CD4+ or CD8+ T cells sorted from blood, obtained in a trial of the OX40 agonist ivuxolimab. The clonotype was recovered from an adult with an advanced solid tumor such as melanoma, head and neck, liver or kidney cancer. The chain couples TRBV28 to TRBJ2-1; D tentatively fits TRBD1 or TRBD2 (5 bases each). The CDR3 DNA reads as TGTGCCAGCACGGGGACGCCCTACAATGAGCAGTTCTTC. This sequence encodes CASTGTPYNEQFF.